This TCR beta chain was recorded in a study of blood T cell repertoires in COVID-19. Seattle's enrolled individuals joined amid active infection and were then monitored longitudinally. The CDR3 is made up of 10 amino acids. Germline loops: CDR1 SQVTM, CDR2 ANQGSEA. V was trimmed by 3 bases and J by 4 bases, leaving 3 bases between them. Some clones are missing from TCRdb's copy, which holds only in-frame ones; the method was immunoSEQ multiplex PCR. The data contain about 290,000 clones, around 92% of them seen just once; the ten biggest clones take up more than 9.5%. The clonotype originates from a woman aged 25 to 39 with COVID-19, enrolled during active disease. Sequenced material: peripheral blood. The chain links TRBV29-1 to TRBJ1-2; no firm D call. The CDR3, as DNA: TGCAGCGTTGAGGCCTATGGCTACACCTTC. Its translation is CSVEAYGYTF.